The 16 T cell receptor beta chains presented below share a single source sample, sequenced in a study of OX40 agonist ivuxolimab in advanced cancers. The library was built by means of the immunoSEQ multiplex PCR assay. Drawn from immuneACCESS, this table holds only the in-frame rearrangements with V and J called that TCRdb kept. Clones are partly lost; checked studies trace under half to an unresolved V gene and leave the rest unexplained. Counted in this sample were 25,000 to 35,000 clones; roughly 87% of them appeared once. 45% to 60% of the sample is held by the ten biggest clonotypes. The input for sequencing was CD4+ or CD8+ T cells sorted from blood, taken in a trial of the OX40 agonist ivuxolimab. The receptors originated from an adult with an advanced solid tumor such as melanoma, head and neck, liver or kidney cancer.

This chain uses TRBV19 with TRBJ1-1; the match to TRBD1 covers 8 bases. From germline, CDR1 is LNHDA and CDR2 SQIVND (reference sequence). V lost 5 bases and J lost 1; bases outside the gene matches: 6. The length of the CDR3 is 15 residues. CDR3 amino acids: CASSFFGTGNTEAFF. In DNA, the CDR3 is TGTGCCAGTAGTTTTTTCGGGACAGGGAACACTGAAGCTTTCTTT.

The count of this clone is one. The genes are TRBV5-4 and TRBJ2-3; weak D call: TRBD1 (6 bases). The V end lost 4 bases, the J end lost 0 bases, and 15 bases lay between the germline ends. The CDR3 totals 16 residues. Germline V CDR1 and CDR2: SGHNT, YYREEE (reference sequence). CDR3 region: CASSDRTVFSTDTQYF. CDR3 bases: TGTGCCAGCAGCGACCGGACAGTATTTAGCACAGATACGCAGTATTTT.

This chain links TRBV7-9 with TRBJ2-5; TRBD2 aligns across 11 bases. Germline CDR1 reads SEHNR; CDR2 reads FQNEAQ (reference sequence). The CDR3 covers 16 residues. Germline trimming cut 5 bases from V and 4 bases from J; bases unmatched to any gene: 9. The CDR3 sequence: CASSRKTSGDSETQYF. In nucleotides, the CDR3 is TGTGCCAGCAGCCGAAAGACTAGCGGGGACTCAGAGACCCAGTACTTC.

The chain recombines TRBV4-1 with TRBJ2-6; 7 bases map to TRBD2. The CDR3 runs to 17 residues. The V gene end was trimmed by 4 bases and the J gene end by 0 bases; junction bases not matched to a gene: 6. Germline V gene lookup returns CDR1 MGHRA and CDR2 YSYEKL. CDR3 bases: TGCGCCAGCAGCCGAGAGGGGACTATCTCTGGGGCCAACGTCCTGACTTTC. This translates into CASSREGTISGANVLTF.

V is TRBV11-1 and J is TRBJ2-3, with D possibly being TRBD2 (6 bases). V lost 1 base and J lost 2, with 13 bases in between. There are 16 residues in the CDR3. Germline V lookup: CDR1 SGHAT, CDR2 FQDESV (reference sequence). CDR3 in DNA: TGTGCCAGCAGCTTAGTTCCGGGAGCCTTCACAGATACGCAGTATTTT. Translation gives CASSLVPGAFTDTQYF.

This clone appeared a few times. The chain carries TRBV30 and TRBJ1-2; unclear D gene. With 4 bases removed from V and 8 bases from J, the gap between germline ends came to 2 bases. Germline V gene lookup returns CDR1 GTSNPN and CDR2 SVGIG (reference sequence). The CDR3 covers 8 residues. Here the CDR3 DNA reads TGTGCCTGGAACGGCTACACCTTC. It codes for CAWNGYTF.

The V gene is TRBV28, the J gene TRBJ1-5; D is uncertain. Trimming left V 3 bases short and J 6 bases short, with 15 bases between. The CDR3 is 15 amino acids. Germline V CDR1 and CDR2: MDHEN, SYDVKM. This chain's CDR3 is CASSLLGLFGQPQHF. CDR3 DNA: TGTGCCAGCAGTTTGTTAGGTCTTTTTGGTCAGCCCCAGCATTTT.

V is TRBV9 and J is TRBJ1-3; no definite D call. Trimming cost V 2 bases and J 2 bases, with 11 bases left between them. This CDR3 region has 15 residues. Looked up from germline, CDR1 is SGDLS and CDR2 is YYNGEE. CDR3 loop: CASSVVAEPGNTIYF. DNA of the CDR3: TGTGCCAGCAGCGTTGTGGCAGAGCCTGGAAACACCATATATTTT.

V usage is TRBV5-6 and J usage is TRBJ2-2, with D unclear. The CDR3 is 13 residues long. Per the germline V gene, CDR1 is SGHDT and CDR2 is YYEEEE. Trimming cost V 4 bases and J 5 bases, with 9 bases left between them. The CDR3 spells CASSPRATGELFF. CDR3 sequence (DNA): TGTGCCAGCAGCCCCCGAGCGACCGGGGAGCTGTTTTTT.

This clone was recorded once. Distinct nucleotide sequences in the sample also encode this CDR3. This rearrangement joins TRBV9 to TRBJ1-1; the D gene is possibly TRBD1 (6 bases). This CDR3 is built from 16 residues. The germline gives CDR1 SGDLS, CDR2 YYNGEE. The V and J ends lost 0 bases and 0 bases respectively, with 12 bases between them. The CDR3 reads CASSVGSGAMNTEAFF. The DNA of the CDR3 is TGTGCCAGCAGCGTAGGGTCAGGGGCCATGAACACTGAAGCTTTCTTT. Variable domain in full (rest from reference TRBV9 and TRBJ1-1): DSGVTQTPKHLITATGQRVTLRCSPRSGDLSVYWYQQSLDQGLQFLIQYYNGEERAKGNILERFSAQQFPDLHSELNLSSLELGDSALYFCASSVGSGAMNTEAFFGQGTRLTVV.

This chain links TRBV5-6 with TRBJ2-1, with D hard to call. The V and J ends lost 5 bases and 4 bases respectively, with 10 bases between them. Per the germline V gene, CDR1 is SGHDT and CDR2 is YYEEEE. The CDR3 totals 13 residues. CDR3 loop: CASSRDGYNEQFF. CDR3 DNA sequence: TGTGCCAGCAGTCGTGACGGTTACAATGAGCAGTTCTTC.

The chain couples TRBV4-3 to TRBJ2-7, with 10 bases aligning to TRBD1. In germline, CDR1 is LGHNA, CDR2 YSLEER. This CDR3 is 14 amino acids long. The junction had 2 bases not matched to a gene; V was cut back by 1 base and J by 5 bases. The CDR3 DNA reads TGCGCCAGCAGCCAAGGGGGGACAGGGGACGAGCAGTACTTC. Translation: CASSQGGTGDEQYF.

The chain employs TRBV5-6 and TRBJ1-3, with D unclear. CDR3 size: 12 residues. Trimming shortened V by 4 bases and J by 4 bases, and 6 bases separated the two germline ends. Looked up from germline, CDR1 is SGHDT and CDR2 is YYEEEE. The DNA of the CDR3 is TGTGCCAGCAGCCCCCTCGGAAACACCATATATTTT. Its translation: CASSPLGNTIYF.

This chain joins TRBV18 and TRBJ2-3; possible D gene TRBD2, 6 bases. This CDR3 has 13 amino acids. Between the trimmed V and J ends, which lost 8 bases and 6 bases, there was a span of 15 bases. Germline V CDR1 and CDR2: KGHSH, LQKENI. CDR3 sequence reads: CASGGANDDTQYF. CDR3 in DNA: TGTGCCAGCGGCGGGGCTAACGATGATACGCAGTATTTT.

The chain links TRBV6-6 to TRBJ2-1; a weak D match, TRBD2 (6 bases). This CDR3 contains 12 residues. CDR1 MNHNY and CDR2 SVGAGI come from the germline V gene (reference sequence). The V and J ends lost 5 bases and 10 bases respectively, with 12 bases between them. The CDR3 here is CASSPAGREQFF. For the CDR3, the DNA is TGTGCCAGCAGTCCCGCGGGGAGGGAGCAGTTCTTC.

The rearrangement links TRBV25-1 to TRBJ2-7, with D possibly matching TRBD2 (5 bases). Germline V gene sequence: CDR1 MGHDK, CDR2 SYGVNS. This CDR3 comprises 14 residues. Trimming removed 8 bases from V and 1 base from J, with 15 bases in between. CDR3 sequence: CASLKRRLSYEQYF. The DNA of the CDR3 is TGTGCCAGCCTTAAGCGGAGACTATCCTACGAGCAGTACTTC.